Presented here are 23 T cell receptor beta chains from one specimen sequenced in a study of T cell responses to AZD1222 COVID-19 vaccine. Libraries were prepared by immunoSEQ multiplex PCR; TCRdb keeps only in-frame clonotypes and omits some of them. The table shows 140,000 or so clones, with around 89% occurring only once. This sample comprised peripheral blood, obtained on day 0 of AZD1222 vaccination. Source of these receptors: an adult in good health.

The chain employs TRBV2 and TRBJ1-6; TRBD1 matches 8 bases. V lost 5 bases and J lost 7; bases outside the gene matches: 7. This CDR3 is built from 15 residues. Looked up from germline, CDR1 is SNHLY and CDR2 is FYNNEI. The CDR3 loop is CASSFLGQANSPLHF. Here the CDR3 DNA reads TGTGCCAGCAGTTTTTTGGGACAGGCAAATTCACCCCTCCACTTT. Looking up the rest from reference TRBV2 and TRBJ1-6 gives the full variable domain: EPEVTQTPSHQVTQMGQEVILRCVPISNHLYFYWYRQILGQKVEFLVSFYNNEISEKSEIFDDQFSVERPDGSNFTLKIRSTKLEDSAMYFCASSFLGQANSPLHFGNGTRLTVT.

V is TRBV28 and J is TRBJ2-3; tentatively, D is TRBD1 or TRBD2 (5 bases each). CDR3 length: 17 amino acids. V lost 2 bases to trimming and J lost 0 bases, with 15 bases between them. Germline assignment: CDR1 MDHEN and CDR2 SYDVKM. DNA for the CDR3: TGTGCCAGCAGTTTAAAACGCCTTCGGGACAGCACAGATACGCAGTATTTT. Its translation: CASSLKRLRDSTDTQYF. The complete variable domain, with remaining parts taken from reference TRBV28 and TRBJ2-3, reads DVKVTQSSRYLVKRTGEKVFLECVQDMDHENMFWYRQDPGLGLRLIYFSYDVKMKEKGDIPEGYSVSREKKERFSLILESASTNQTSMYLCASSLKRLRDSTDTQYFGPGTRLTVL.

The CDR3 coding sequence is TGTGCCAGCAGTGAGTTGCAGGGTAACGCTGAAGCTTTCTTT. This encodes CASSELQGNAEAFF. V is TRBV6-1 and J is TRBJ1-1; weak D call: TRBD1 (5 bases). The CDR3 sequence is 14 residues long. The V gene lost 3 bases and the J gene lost 6 bases, with 14 bases spanning the gap. Germline V lookup: CDR1 MNHNS, CDR2 SASEGT.

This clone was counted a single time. The CDR3, as DNA: TGCGCCAGCAGCCAAGAGCCCCTACTAACTAATGAAAAACTGTTTTTT. Its protein is CASSQEPLLTNEKLFF. V and J are TRBV4-1 and TRBJ1-4; D uncertain. The CDR3 is 16 amino acids. Trimming cost V 0 bases and J 1 base, with 9 bases left between them. Germline CDR1 and CDR2: MGHRA and YSYEKL.

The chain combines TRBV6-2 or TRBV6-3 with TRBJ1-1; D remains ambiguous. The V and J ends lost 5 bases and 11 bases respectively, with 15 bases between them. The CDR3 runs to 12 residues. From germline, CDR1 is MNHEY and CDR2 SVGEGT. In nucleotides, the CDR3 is TGTGCCAGCAGTCTTTTGAAGGAGGCGGCTTTCTTT. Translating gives CASSLLKEAAFF.

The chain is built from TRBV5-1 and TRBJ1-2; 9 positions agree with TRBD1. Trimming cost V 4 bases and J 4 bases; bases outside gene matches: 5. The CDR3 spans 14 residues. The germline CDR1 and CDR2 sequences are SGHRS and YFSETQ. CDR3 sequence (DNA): TGCGCCAGCAGCGAAGGGACAGGGTCCTATGGCTACACCTTC. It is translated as CASSEGTGSYGYTF. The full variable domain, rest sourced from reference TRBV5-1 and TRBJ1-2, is KAGVTQTPRYLIKTRGQQVTLSCSPISGHRSVSWYQQTPGQGLQFLFEYFSETQRNKGNFPGRFSGRQFSNSRSEMNVSTLELGDSALYLCASSEGTGSYGYTFGSGTRLTVV.

The CDR3 loop is CAWSVLHVSTDTQYF. The CDR3, as DNA: TGTGCCTGGAGTGTACTACATGTAAGCACAGATACGCAGTATTTT. The chain employs TRBV30 and TRBJ2-3; no clear D. This CDR3 comprises 15 residues. The V gene's germline CDR1 is GTSNPN and CDR2 SVGIG (reference sequence). V lost 0 bases, J lost 0 bases, and 10 bases lay in between.

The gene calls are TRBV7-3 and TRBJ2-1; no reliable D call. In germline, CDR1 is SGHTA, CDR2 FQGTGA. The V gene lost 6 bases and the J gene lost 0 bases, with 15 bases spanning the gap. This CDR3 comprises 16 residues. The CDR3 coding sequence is TGTGCCAGCAGTCTACAGCCTACGAGCTCCTACAATGAGCAGTTCTTC. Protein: CASSLQPTSSYNEQFF. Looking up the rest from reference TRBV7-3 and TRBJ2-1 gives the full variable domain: GAGVSQTPSNKVTEKGKYVELRCDPISGHTALYWYRQSLGQGPEFLIYFQGTGAADDSGLPNDRFFAVRPEGSVSTLKIQRTERGDSAVYLCASSLQPTSSYNEQFFGPGTRLTVL.

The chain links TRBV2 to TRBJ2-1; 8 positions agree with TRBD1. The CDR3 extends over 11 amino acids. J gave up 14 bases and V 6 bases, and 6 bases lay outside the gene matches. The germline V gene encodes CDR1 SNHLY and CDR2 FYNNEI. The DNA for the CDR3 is TGTGCCAGCAGGGGACAGGCTGTGAAGTTCTTC. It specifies CASRGQAVKFF.

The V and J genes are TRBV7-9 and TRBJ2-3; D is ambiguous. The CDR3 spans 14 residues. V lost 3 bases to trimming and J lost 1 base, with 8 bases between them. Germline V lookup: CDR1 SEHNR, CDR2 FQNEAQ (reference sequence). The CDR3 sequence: CASSFDTGTDTQYF. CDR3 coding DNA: TGTGCCAGCAGCTTTGACACCGGCACAGATACGCAGTATTTT.

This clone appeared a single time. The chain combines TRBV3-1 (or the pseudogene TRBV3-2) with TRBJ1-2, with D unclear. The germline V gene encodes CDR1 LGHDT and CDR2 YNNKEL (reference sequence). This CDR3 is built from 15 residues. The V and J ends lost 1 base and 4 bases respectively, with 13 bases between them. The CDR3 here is CASSQGRATLYGYTF. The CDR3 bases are TGTGCCAGCAGCCAAGGAAGGGCCACCCTCTATGGCTACACCTTC.

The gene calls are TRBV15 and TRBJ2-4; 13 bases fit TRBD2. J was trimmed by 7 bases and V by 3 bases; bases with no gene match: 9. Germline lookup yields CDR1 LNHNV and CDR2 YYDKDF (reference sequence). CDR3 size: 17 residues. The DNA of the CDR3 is TGTGCCACCAGCAGCCCGGGACTAGCGGGAATTCGGAACATTCAGTACTTC. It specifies CATSSPGLAGIRNIQYF.

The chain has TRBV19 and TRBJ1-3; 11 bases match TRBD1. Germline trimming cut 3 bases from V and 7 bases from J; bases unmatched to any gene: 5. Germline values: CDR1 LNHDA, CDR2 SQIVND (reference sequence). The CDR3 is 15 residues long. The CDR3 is CASSMDRGLSNTIYF. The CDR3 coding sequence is TGTGCCAGTAGTATGGACAGGGGGCTTTCGAACACCATATATTTT.

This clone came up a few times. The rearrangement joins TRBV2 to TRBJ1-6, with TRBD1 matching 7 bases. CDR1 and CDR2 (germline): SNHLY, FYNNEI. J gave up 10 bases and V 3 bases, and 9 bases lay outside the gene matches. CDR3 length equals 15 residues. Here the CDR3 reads CASSDPPTGVSPLHF. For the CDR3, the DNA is TGTGCCAGCAGTGATCCCCCTACAGGGGTGTCACCCCTCCACTTT.

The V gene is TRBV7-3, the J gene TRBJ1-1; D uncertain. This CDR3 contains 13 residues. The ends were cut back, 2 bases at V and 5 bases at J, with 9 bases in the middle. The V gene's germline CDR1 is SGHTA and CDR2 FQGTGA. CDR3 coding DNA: TGTGCCAGCAGCTTACTTGTGGGAACTGAAGCTTTCTTT. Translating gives CASSLLVGTEAFF.

The CDR3 spells CATGRSYEQYF. CDR3 bases: TGTGCCACCGGGAGGTCCTACGAGCAGTACTTC. The chain has TRBV2 and TRBJ2-7, with 7 bases fitting TRBD2. Germline assignment: CDR1 SNHLY and CDR2 FYNNEI. V dropped 10 bases and J dropped 1; count of bases not matched to a gene: 1. This CDR3 is built from 11 residues.

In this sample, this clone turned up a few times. The CDR3 nucleotides read TGCGCCAGCAGTGATACCGTCCAGGGGGGAGAGACCCAGTACTTC. Protein: CASSDTVQGGETQYF. This chain connects TRBV10-1 to TRBJ2-5; TRBD1 is a possible D gene (7 bases). Germline-derived CDR1 and CDR2 are WNHNN and SYGVQD (reference sequence). The CDR3 is made up of 15 amino acids. V lost 3 bases and J 4 bases, leaving 15 bases between the germline ends.

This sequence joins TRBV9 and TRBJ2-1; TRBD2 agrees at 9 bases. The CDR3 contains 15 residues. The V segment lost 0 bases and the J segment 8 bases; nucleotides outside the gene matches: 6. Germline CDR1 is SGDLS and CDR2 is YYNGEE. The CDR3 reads CASSVGGSGSHEQFF. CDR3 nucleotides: TGTGCCAGCAGCGTAGGGGGTAGCGGGAGCCATGAGCAGTTCTTC.

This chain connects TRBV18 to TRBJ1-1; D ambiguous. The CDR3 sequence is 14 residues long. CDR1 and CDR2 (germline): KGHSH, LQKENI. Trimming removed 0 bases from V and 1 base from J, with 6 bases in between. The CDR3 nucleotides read TGTGCCAGCTCACCACCGGTCCGGAACACTGAAGCTTTCTTT. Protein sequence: CASSPPVRNTEAFF.

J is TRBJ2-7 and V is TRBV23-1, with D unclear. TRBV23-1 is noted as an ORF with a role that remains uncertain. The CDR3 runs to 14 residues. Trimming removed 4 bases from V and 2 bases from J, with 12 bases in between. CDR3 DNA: TGCGCCAGCAGTCCGGATGTTGTGGCCTACGAGCAGTACTTC. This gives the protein CASSPDVVAYEQYF.

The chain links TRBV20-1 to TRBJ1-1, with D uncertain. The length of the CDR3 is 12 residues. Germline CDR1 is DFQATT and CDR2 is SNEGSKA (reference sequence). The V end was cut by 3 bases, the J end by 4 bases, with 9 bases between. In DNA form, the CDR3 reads TGCAGTGCTAGTTTCGGCAGCACTGAAGCTTTCTTT. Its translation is CSASFGSTEAFF.

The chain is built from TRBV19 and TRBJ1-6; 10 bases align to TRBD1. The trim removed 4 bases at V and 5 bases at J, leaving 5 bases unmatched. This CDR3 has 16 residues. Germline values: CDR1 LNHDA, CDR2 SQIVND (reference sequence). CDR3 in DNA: TGTGCCAGTAGTAATACCGGGACAGGGGATAATTCACCCCTCCACTTT. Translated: CASSNTGTGDNSPLHF. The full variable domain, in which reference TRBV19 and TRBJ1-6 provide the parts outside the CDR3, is DGGITQSPKYLFRKEGQNVTLSCEQNLNHDAMYWYRQDPGQGLRLIYYSQIVNDFQKGDIAEGYSVSREKKESFPLTVTSAQKNPTAFYLCASSNTGTGDNSPLHFGNGTRLTVT.

The CDR3 reads CASGDRYHTEAFF. The CDR3 nucleotides read TGTGCCAGCGGCGACAGGTATCACACTGAAGCTTTCTTT. The chain combines TRBV2 with TRBJ1-1, with D possibly TRBD1 on 6 matching bases. This CDR3 comprises 13 residues. CDR1 is SNHLY and CDR2 is FYNNEI in the germline V gene. V lost 8 bases and J lost 3, with 13 bases in between.